This T cell receptor (beta chain) was sequenced in a study of T cell clonality in common variable immunodeficiency. Heparinized whole blood, roughly 5 to 8 ml, came from each donor. Repertoires were generated with immunoSEQ multiplex PCR, while TCRdb's copy carries only in-frame clones and drops some. Observed in the sample are around 50,000 clones, none of them singletons. This clone was counted ten times or more. The DNA ends 3 residues before the CDR3 does, and the rest of the CDR3 is filled in from the germline J gene. CDR1 is SGHDN and CDR2 is FVKESK in the germline V gene. The CDR3 runs 15 residues.

The specimen was peripheral blood mononuclear cells. This TCR derives from a person between 18 and 75 years old in good health. V gene TRBV14 combines with J gene TRBJ2-3; D is unclear. The CDR3 bases that were read are TGTGCCAGCAGCCTGCAGGTAGTCAAACAAGAGACG. This codes for CASSLQVVKQET. The CDR3 in full is CASSLQVVKQETQYF.